This record covers a single T cell receptor (beta chain). It has no known antigen specificity. No much larger clonotype is one base removed from it; base qualities were not supplied. The source of the sample is a study of T-cell reconstitution after alpha-beta-depleted transplantation in children (dated by TCRdb to the mid-2010s). Broadly, across the study: Using TCR repertoire profiling, the study followed T-cell immune reconstitution in a quantitative way in children after TCRalphabeta/CD19-depleted allogeneic hematopoietic cell transplantation.

The library was generated by PCR. Sequencing was performed on an Illumina HiSeq 2500. To normalize quantification of the TCRbeta repertoire, the TCR libraries were built with molecular barcoding that relied on unique molecular identifiers. TCRdb cleaned the public reads at Q25 with fastp, built clones with MiXCR and kept in-frame beta chains. Identical CDR3 protein sequences are pooled into one entry, listed with their most common genes and DNA. For this sample the table gives around 200,000 distinct CDR3 sequences, of which roughly 6.8% were detected only once. The ten largest clones represent more than 2.5% of the sample. V drops 8 bases and J drops 4 bases, leaving 17 bases in between. The CDR3 has 15 amino acids, counting the end cysteine and phenylalanine. The read is trimmed to its CDR3 DNA, 45 bases read in frame from base 1.

The sample in question was PBMCs from the stem cell graft donor, obtained from the stem cell graft. This receptor chain uses TRBV12-3 or TRBV12-4 and TRBJ1-4, with no reliable assignment of the D segment. The receptor was derived from a human donor who donated a stem cell graft to a child with Wiskott-Aldrich syndrome. The CDR3 protein is CASRPWGSGNEKLFF. The bases read TGTGCCAGCCGCCCCTGGGGATCTGGTAATGAAAAACTGTTTTTT.